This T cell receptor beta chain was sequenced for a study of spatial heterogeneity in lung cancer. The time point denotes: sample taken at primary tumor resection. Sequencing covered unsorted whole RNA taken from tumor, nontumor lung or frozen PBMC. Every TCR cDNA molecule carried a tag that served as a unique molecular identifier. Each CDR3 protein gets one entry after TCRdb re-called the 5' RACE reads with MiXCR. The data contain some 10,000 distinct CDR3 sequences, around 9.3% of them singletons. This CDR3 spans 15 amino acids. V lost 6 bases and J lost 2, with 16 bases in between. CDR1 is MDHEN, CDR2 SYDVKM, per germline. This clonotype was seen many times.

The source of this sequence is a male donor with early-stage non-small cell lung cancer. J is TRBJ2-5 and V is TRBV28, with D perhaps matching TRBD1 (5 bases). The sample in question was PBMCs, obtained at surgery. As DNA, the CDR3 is TGTGCCAGCAGACGCGACAGAGTTCGACAAGAGACCCAGTACTTC. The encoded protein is CASRRDRVRQETQYF. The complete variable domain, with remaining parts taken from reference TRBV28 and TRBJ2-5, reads DVKVTQSSRYLVKRTGEKVFLECVQDMDHENMFWYRQDPGLGLRLIYFSYDVKMKEKGDIPEGYSVSREKKERFSLILESASTNQTSMYLCASRRDRVRQETQYFGPGTRLLVL.